This record concerns one T cell receptor beta chain sequence. V lost 4 bases and J lost 2, with 12 bases in between. This CDR3 is built from 14 residues. Germline-derived CDR1 and CDR2 are SEHNR and FQNEAQ (reference sequence). In the original analysis: Estimated nucleated cell counts came from reference gene primer amplification. Some clones are missing from TCRdb's copy, which holds only in-frame ones; the method was immunoSEQ multiplex PCR. V and J calls and clone size are copied from that table; D and trimming were computed from the DNA. The sample has about 360,000 clones, about 86% seen once; the top ten hold just over 7%. The sample is drawn from a study of blood T cell repertoires in COVID-19. Study summary: Sites in the United States, Italy and Spain provided acute and convalescent COVID-19 samples. Sources were T cells, B-cell-depleted T cells, or PBMCs; the material itself was cDNA or gDNA.

The Seattle patients, enrolled during active infection, were followed longitudinally. Sequencing was performed on peripheral blood. The clonotype originates from a woman in her sixties with COVID-19, enrolled during active disease. J is TRBJ2-7 and V is TRBV7-9; D gene unclear. The CDR3 DNA reads TGTGCCAGCAGCTCCTCCCGGGTCCCCTACGAGCAGTACTTC. Translated: CASSSSRVPYEQYF.